The sequence of this TCR beta chain was determined in a study of control samples from healthy donors and cancer patients. The data were produced by immunoSEQ multiplex PCR, yet TCRdb's version contains in-frame clones alone and is incomplete. The sample records 110,000 to 150,000 clones, 70% to 90% being singletons. V was shortened by 0 bases and J by 10 bases, with 8 bases between the two germline ends. The germline CDR1 and CDR2 sequences are SGHRS and YFSETQ. The CDR3 totals 13 residues. The chain has TRBV5-1 and TRBJ1-6; D is unresolved. The receptor was isolated from a young woman in good health. The sample taken for sequencing was blood. The CDR3 coding sequence is TGCGCCAGCAGCTTGGCCGAAGGCTCACCCCTCCACTTT. Protein sequence: CASSLAEGSPLHF. The complete variable domain, with remaining parts taken from reference TRBV5-1 and TRBJ1-6, reads KAGVTQTPRYLIKTRGQQVTLSCSPISGHRSVSWYQQTPGQGLQFLFEYFSETQRNKGNFPGRFSGRQFSNSRSEMNVSTLELGDSALYLCASSLAEGSPLHFGNGTRLTVT.